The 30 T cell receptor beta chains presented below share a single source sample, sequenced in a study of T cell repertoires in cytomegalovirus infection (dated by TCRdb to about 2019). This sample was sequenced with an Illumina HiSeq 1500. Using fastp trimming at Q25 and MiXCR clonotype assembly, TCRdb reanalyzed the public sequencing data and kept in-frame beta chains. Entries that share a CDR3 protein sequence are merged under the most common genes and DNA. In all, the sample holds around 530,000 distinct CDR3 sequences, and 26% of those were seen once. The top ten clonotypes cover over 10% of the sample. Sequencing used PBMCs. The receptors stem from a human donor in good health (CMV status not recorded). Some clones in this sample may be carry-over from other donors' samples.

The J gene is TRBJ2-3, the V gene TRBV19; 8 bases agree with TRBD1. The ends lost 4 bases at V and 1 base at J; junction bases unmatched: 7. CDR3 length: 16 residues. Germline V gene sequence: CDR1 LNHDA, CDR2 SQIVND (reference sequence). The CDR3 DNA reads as TGTGCCAGTAGTACGCGACAGGGGATTGGCACAGATACGCAGTATTTT. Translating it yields CASSTRQGIGTDTQYF.

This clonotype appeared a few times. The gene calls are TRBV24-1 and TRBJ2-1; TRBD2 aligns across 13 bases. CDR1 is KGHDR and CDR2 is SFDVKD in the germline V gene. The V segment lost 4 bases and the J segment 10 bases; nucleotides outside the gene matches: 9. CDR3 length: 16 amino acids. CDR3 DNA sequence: TGTGCCACCAGTGACCCTACTAGCGGGAGGGCCCGGGAGCAGTTCTTC. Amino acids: CATSDPTSGRAREQFF.

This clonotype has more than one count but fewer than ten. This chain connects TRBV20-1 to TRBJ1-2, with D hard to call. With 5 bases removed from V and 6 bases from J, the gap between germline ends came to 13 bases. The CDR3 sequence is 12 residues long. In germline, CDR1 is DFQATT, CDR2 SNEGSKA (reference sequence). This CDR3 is CSAPSLGDGYTF. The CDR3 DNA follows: TGCAGTGCTCCCTCCCTTGGGGATGGCTACACCTTC.

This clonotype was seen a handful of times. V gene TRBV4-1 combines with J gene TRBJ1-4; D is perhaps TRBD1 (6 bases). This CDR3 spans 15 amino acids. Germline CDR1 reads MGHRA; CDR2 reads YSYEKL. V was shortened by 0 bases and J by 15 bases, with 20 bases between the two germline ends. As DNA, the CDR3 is TGCGCCAGCAGCCAAGATTTGGGGGCTCGAGTCGGGGTGTTTTTT. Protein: CASSQDLGARVGVFF.

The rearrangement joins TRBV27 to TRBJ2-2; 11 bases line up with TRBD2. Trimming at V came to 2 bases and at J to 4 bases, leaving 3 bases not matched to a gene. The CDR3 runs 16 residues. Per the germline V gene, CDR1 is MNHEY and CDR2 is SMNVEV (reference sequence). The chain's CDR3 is CASSLRLAGRTGELFF. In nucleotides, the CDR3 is TGTGCCAGCAGTTTACGACTAGCGGGGCGCACCGGGGAGCTGTTTTTT.

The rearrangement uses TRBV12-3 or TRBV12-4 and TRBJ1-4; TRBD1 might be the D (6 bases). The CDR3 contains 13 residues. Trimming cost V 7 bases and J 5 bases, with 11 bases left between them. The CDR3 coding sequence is TGTGCCAGCACCAGGGGCCAAAATGAAAAACTGTTTTTT. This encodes CASTRGQNEKLFF.

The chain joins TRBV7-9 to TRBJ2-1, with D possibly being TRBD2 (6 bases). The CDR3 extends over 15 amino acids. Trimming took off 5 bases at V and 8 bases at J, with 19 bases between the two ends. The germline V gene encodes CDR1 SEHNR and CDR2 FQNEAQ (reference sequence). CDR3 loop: CASSPLAMGLHEQFF. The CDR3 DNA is TGTGCCAGCAGCCCCCTAGCGATGGGATTACATGAGCAGTTCTTC.

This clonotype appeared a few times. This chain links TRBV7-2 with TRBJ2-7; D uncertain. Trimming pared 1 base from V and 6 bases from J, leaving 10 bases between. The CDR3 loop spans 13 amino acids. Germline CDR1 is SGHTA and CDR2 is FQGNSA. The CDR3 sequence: CASSLVLKGEQYF. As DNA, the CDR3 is TGTGCCAGCAGCTTAGTTCTTAAGGGCGAGCAGTACTTC. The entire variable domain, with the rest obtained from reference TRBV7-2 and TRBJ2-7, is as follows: GAGVSQSPSNKVTEKGKDVELRCDPISGHTALYWYRQSLGQGLEFLIYFQGNSAPDKSGLPSDRFSAERTGGSVSTLTIQRTQQEDSAVYLCASSLVLKGEQYFGPGTRLTVT.

CDR3 nucleotides: TGTGCCAGCAGCGCCGTGCGGGCAGACACCGGGGAGCTGTTTTTT. Translation gives CASSAVRADTGELFF. The J gene is TRBJ2-2, the V gene TRBV7-6, with D maybe TRBD2 (5 bases). Trimming cost V 5 bases and J 3 bases, with 13 bases left between them. The CDR3 is 15 residues long. Germline V gene data show CDR1 as SGHVS and CDR2 as FNYEAQ.

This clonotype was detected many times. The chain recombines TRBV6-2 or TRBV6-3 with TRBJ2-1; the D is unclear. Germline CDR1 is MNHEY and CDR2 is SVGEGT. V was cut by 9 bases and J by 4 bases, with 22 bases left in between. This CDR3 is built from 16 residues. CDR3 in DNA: TGTGCCAGAACCGATAGGTCGTGGGTGGGATACAATGAGCAGTTCTTC. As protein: CARTDRSWVGYNEQFF.

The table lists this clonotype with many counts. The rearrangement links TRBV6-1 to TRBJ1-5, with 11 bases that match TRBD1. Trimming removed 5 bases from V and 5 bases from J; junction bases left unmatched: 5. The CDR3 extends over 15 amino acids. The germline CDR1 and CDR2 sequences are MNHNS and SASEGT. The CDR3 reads CASSRRTGGDQPQHF. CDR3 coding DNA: TGTGCCAGCAGTCGGAGGACAGGGGGCGATCAGCCCCAGCATTTT.

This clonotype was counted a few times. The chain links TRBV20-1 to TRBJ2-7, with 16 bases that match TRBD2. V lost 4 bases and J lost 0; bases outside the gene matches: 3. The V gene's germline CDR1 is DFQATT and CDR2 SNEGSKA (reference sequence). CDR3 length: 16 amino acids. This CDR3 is CSATGTSGRVSYEQYF. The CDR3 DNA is TGCAGTGCTACCGGGACTAGCGGGAGGGTCTCCTACGAGCAGTACTTC.

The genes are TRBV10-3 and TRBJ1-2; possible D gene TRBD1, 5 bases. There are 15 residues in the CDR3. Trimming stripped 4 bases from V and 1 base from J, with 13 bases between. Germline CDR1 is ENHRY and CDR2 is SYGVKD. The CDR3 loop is CAISGQINVNYGYTF. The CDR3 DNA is TGTGCCATCAGTGGACAGATCAACGTTAACTATGGCTACACCTTC.

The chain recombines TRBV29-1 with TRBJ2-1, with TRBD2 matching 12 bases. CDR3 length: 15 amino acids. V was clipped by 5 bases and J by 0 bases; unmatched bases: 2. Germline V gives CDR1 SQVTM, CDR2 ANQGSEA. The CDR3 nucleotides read TGCAGCGTTTCTAGCGGGAGGGCCTCCTACAATGAGCAGTTCTTC. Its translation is CSVSSGRASYNEQFF.

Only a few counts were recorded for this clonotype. The CDR3, as DNA: TGTGCCAGCAAGGACGGAGAGACCCAGTACTTC. It codes for CASKDGETQYF. The chain combines TRBV2 with TRBJ2-5; D is ambiguous. Germline V lookup: CDR1 SNHLY, CDR2 FYNNEI. With 7 bases removed from V and 4 bases from J, the gap between germline ends came to 7 bases. This CDR3 is built from 11 residues.

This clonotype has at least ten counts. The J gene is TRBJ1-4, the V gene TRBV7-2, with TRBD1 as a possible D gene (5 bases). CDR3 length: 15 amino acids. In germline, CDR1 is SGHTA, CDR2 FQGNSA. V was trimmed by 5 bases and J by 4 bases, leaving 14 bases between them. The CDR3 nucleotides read TGTGCCAGCAGCCCCCGACAGACCCATAATGAAAAACTGTTTTTT. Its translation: CASSPRQTHNEKLFF.

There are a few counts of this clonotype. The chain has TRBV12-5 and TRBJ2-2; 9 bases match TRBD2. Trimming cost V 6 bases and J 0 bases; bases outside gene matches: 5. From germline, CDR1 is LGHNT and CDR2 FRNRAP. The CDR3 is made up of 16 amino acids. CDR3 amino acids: CASGPRTSANTGELFF. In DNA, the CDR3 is TGTGCTAGTGGCCCGAGGACTAGCGCGAACACCGGGGAGCTGTTTTTT.

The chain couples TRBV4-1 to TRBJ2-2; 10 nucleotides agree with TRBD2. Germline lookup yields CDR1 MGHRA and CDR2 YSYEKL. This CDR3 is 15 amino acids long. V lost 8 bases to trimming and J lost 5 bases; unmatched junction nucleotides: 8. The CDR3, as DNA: TGCGCCAGCCATTCGCCGGGACTAGCGACCGGGGAGCTGTTTTTT. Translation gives CASHSPGLATGELFF.

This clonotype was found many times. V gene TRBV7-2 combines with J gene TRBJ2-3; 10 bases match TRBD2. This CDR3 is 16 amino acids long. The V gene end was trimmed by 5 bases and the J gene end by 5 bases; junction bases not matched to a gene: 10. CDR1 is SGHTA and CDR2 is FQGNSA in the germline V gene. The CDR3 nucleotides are TGTGCCAGCAGCCCCCGGCTAGCGGGAGCTATAGATACGCAGTATTTT. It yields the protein CASSPRLAGAIDTQYF.

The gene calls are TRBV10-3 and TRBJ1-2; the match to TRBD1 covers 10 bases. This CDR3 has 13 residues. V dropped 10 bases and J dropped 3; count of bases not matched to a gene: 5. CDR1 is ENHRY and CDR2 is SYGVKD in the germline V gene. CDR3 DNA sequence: TGTGCCAACTCGGGGACAGGGGACTATGGCTACACCTTC. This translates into CANSGTGDYGYTF.

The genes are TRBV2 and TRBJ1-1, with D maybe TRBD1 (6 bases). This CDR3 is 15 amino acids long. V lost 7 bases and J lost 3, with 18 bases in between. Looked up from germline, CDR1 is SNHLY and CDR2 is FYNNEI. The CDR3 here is CASTTLGGVYTEAFF. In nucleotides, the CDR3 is TGTGCCAGCACCACCCTCGGGGGCGTTTACACTGAAGCTTTCTTT.

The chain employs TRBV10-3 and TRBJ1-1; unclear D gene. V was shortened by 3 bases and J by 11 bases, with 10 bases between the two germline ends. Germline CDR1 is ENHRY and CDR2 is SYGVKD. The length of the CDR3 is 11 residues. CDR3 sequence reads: CAISEGSGAFF. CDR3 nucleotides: TGTGCCATCAGTGAAGGCTCCGGGGCTTTCTTT.

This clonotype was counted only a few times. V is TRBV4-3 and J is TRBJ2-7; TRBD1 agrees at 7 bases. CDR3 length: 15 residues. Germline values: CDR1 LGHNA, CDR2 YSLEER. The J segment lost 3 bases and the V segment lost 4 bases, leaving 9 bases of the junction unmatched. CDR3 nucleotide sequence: TGCGCCAGCAGCCTCCTTTCGACAGGGAACTACGAGCAGTACTTC. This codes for CASSLLSTGNYEQYF.

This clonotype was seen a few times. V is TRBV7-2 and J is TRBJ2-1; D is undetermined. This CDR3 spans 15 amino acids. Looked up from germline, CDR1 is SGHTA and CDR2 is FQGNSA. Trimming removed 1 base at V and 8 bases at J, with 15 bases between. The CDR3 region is CASSLGPRFPDEQFF. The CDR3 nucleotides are TGTGCCAGCAGCTTAGGTCCTAGGTTCCCCGATGAGCAGTTCTTC.

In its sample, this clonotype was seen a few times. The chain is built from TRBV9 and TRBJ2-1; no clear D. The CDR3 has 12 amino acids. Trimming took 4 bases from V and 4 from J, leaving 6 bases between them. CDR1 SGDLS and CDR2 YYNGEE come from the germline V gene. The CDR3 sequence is CASSNLYNEQFF. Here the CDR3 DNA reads TGTGCCAGCAGCAATCTGTACAATGAGCAGTTCTTC.

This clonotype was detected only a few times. Written as DNA, the CDR3 is TGTGCCAGCAGCCCCAGGACAGATGAAGCTTTCTTT. Amino acid sequence: CASSPRTDEAFF. The rearrangement links TRBV12-3 or TRBV12-4 to TRBJ1-1; weak D call: TRBD1 (6 bases). This CDR3 contains 12 residues. The V end was cut by 6 bases, the J end by 7 bases, with 12 bases between.

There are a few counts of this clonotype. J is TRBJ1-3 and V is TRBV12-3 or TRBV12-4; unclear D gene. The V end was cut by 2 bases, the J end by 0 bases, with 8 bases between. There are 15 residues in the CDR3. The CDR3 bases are TGTGCCAGCAGTTTATCGGGGTACTCTGGAAACACCATATATTTT. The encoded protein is CASSLSGYSGNTIYF.

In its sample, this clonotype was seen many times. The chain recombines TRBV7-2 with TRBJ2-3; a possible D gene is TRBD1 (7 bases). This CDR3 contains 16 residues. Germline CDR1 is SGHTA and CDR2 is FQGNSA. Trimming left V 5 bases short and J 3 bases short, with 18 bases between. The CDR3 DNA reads TGTGCCAGCAGCCCCGGGGCGGGACAGTTAACAGATACGCAGTATTTT. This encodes CASSPGAGQLTDTQYF.

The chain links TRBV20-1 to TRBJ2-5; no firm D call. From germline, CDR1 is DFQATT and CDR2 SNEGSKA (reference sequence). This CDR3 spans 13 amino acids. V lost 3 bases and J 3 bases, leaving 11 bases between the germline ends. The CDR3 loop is CSARYGAKETQYF. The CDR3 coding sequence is TGCAGTGCTAGGTATGGAGCGAAAGAGACCCAGTACTTC.

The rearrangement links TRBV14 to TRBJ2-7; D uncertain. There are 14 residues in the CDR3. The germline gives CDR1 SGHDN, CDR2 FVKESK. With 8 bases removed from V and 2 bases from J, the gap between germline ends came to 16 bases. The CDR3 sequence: CASSTGVNPYEQYV. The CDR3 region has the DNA TGTGCCAGCTCCACTGGGGTAAACCCCTACGAGCAGTACGTC.